Below, 10 T cell receptor beta chains from the same sample are listed, as sequenced in a study of Ad26.COV2.S vaccination and SARS-CoV-2 variants. Only in-frame clones appear in the TCRdb table, and some are missing; sequencing was by immunoSEQ multiplex PCR. The sample yields around 450,000 clones, roughly nine tenths seen once. Regarding treatment: about 20 received Ad26.COV2.S at low or high dose, single or two shots; about 5 received placebo; per-sample allocation not given. Collection of the samples took place on day 63 after the first injection of vaccine or placebo. Sequenced here: peripheral blood, sampled in a trial of Ad26.COV2.S vaccine versus placebo. These receptors were obtained from a person between 18 and 59 years old who received the Ad26.COV2.S COVID-19 vaccine or a placebo.

The V gene is TRBV9, the J gene TRBJ2-3; TRBD2 matches 7 bases. Trimming removed 0 bases from V and 4 bases from J; junction bases left unmatched: 11. This CDR3 region has 17 residues. Germline V CDR1 and CDR2: SGDLS, YYNGEE. The DNA of the CDR3 is TGTGCCAGCAGCGTAGAAGGTGTGGCGGGAGTGGCAGATACGCAGTATTTT. Translating it yields CASSVEGVAGVADTQYF.

The rearrangement links TRBV4-3 to TRBJ1-2; D ambiguous. Trimming pared 0 bases from V and 0 bases from J, leaving 20 bases between. The CDR3 consists of 19 residues. Per germline, CDR1 LGHNA and CDR2 YSLEER. CDR3 coding DNA: TGCGCCAGCAGCCAAGATAAAAGTCGACGGCTGGCCGCTAACTATGGCTACACCTTC. This codes for CASSQDKSRRLAANYGYTF.

The chain carries TRBV6-1 and TRBJ1-5; D is uncertain. The CDR3 covers 15 residues. Trimming removed 3 bases at V and 0 bases at J, with 9 bases between. Germline assignment: CDR1 MNHNS and CDR2 SASEGT. The chain's CDR3 is CASSDGFYSNQPQHF. In nucleotides, the CDR3 is TGTGCCAGCAGTGACGGATTCTATAGCAATCAGCCCCAGCATTTT.

V usage is TRBV7-9 and J usage is TRBJ2-3, with TRBD2 matching 7 bases. The ends lost 2 bases at V and 13 bases at J; junction bases unmatched: 6. In germline, CDR1 is SEHNR, CDR2 FQNEAQ (reference sequence). CDR3 length: 12 residues. The CDR3 loop is CASSLLRGEEYF. The CDR3 nucleotides are TGTGCCAGCAGCTTACTTCGGGGGGAGGAGTATTTT.

The chain employs TRBV27 and TRBJ2-1; no reliable D call. The germline V gene has CDR1 MNHEY and CDR2 SMNVEV (reference sequence). CDR3 size: 15 residues. Trimming removed 2 bases at V and 4 bases at J, with 12 bases between. The CDR3 DNA is TGTGCCAGCAGTTTAACCTCACCTCAATACAATGAGCAGTTCTTC. Protein product: CASSLTSPQYNEQFF.

The V call is TRBV28, the J call TRBJ2-7; 7 positions match TRBD2. Per germline, CDR1 MDHEN and CDR2 SYDVKM. Trimming took 10 bases from V and 1 from J; bases not matched to a gene: 16. This CDR3 spans 16 amino acids. The CDR3 sequence: CATLSPFPGGSYEQYF. In DNA, the CDR3 is TGTGCCACACTTTCTCCATTCCCCGGGGGGTCCTACGAGCAGTACTTC.

CDR3 coding DNA: TGTGCCAGCAGCCCTACAGGGGCGGAGGATACGCAGTATTTT. Encoded protein: CASSPTGAEDTQYF. This chain links TRBV3-1 (or the pseudogene TRBV3-2) with TRBJ2-3; TRBD1 matches at 7 bases. The CDR3 has 14 amino acids. CDR1 and CDR2 (germline): LGHDT, YNNKEL (reference sequence). V was clipped by 4 bases and J by 6 bases; unmatched bases: 7.

CDR3 coding DNA: TGTGCCAGCAGTGTCGGGACTCGGGGAGGGGAGACCCAGTACTTC. Protein: CASSVGTRGGETQYF. The chain joins TRBV2 to TRBJ2-5, with TRBD2 identical over 7 bases. Germline V gene data show CDR1 as SNHLY and CDR2 as FYNNEI. J lost 5 bases, V lost 4 bases, and 10 bases had no gene match. The CDR3 has 15 amino acids.

The chain links TRBV4-2 to TRBJ1-4; 7 bases agree with TRBD1. CDR3 length: 15 residues. V lost 6 bases and J lost 10; bases outside the gene matches: 14. Per the germline V gene, CDR1 is LGHNA and CDR2 is YNFKEQ. DNA for the CDR3: TGTGCCAGCAGTCCTTCTGAGGGCAGGGGGAGAAAACTGTTTTTT. Translated: CASSPSEGRGRKLFF.

The chain joins TRBV6-6 to TRBJ1-2, with D unclear. The CDR3 has 13 residues. The germline gives CDR1 MNHNY, CDR2 SVGAGI (reference sequence). V lost 2 bases and J lost 4, with 8 bases in between. The CDR3 here is CASSYPIGYGYTF. CDR3 sequence (DNA): TGTGCCAGCAGTTACCCCATTGGCTATGGCTACACCTTC.